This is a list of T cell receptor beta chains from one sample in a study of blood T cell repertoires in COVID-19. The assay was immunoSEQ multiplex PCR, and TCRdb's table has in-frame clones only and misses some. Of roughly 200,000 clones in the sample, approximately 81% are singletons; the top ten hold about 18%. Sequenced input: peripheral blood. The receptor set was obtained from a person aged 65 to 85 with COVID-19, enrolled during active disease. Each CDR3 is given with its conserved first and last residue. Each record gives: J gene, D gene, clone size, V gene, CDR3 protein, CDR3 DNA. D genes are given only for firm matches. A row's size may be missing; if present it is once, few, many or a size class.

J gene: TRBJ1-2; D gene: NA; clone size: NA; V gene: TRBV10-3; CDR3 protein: CAIRQKRVGGYTF; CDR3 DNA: TGTGCCATCAGGCAGAAGCGGGTCGGGGGCTACACCTTC
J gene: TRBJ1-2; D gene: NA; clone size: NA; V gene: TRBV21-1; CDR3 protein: CASSKREDYGYTF; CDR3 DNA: TGTGCCAGCAGCAAAAGGGAGGACTATGGCTACACCTTC
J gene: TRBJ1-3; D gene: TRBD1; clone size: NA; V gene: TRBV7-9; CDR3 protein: CASTRQGSGNTIYF; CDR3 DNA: TGTGCCAGCACCCGACAGGGGTCTGGAAACACCATATATTTT
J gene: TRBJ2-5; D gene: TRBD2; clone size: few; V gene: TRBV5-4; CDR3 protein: CASRIAGGLEETQYF; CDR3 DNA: TGTGCCAGCAGGATAGCGGGGGGGCTCGAAGAGACCCAGTACTTC
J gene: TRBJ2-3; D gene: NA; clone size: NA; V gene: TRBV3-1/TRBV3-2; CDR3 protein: CASSQELKEGTYTDTQYF; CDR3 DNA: TGTGCCAGCAGCCAAGAGTTAAAGGAGGGGACCTACACAGATACGCAGTATTTT
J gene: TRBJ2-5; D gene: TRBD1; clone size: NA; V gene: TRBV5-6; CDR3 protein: CASSRGTGKQETQYF; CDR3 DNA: TGTGCCAGCAGCAGGGGGACAGGAAAGCAAGAGACCCAGTACTTC
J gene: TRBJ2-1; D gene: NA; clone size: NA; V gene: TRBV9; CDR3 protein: CASSVEGERSSYNEQFF; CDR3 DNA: TGTGCCAGCAGCGTAGAAGGAGAGCGGAGCTCCTACAATGAGCAGTTCTTC
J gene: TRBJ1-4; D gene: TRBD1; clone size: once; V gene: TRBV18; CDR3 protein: CASSPGQENEKLFF; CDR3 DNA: TGTGCCAGCTCACCGGGACAGGAAAATGAAAAACTGTTTTTT
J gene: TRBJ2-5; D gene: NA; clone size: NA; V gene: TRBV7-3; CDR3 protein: CASSRAAGLVETQYF; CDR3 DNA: TGTGCCAGCAGCCGGGCGGCGGGACTTGTAGAGACCCAGTACTTC
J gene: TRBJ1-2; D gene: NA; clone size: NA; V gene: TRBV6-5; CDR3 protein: CASSLQGDNYGYTF; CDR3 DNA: TGTGCCAGCAGTTTACAGGGCGATAACTATGGCTACACCTTC
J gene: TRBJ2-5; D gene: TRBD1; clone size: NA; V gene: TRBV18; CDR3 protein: CASSPGTGGMETQYF; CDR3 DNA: TGTGCCAGCTCACCCGGGACAGGGGGCATGGAGACCCAGTACTTC
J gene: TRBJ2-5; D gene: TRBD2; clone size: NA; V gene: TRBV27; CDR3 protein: CASSLDGRFGSETQYF; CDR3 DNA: TGTGCCAGCAGTTTAGACGGGAGGTTCGGCTCAGAGACCCAGTACTTC
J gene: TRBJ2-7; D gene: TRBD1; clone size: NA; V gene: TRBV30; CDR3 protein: CAWSVLRQGAGEQYF; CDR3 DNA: TGTGCCTGGAGTGTACTACGGCAGGGGGCGGGTGAGCAGTACTTC
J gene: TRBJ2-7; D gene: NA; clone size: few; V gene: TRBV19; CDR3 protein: CASSWKRTDSFSYEQYF; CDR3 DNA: TGTGCCAGTAGCTGGAAACGGACAGACTCCTTCTCCTACGAGCAGTACTTC
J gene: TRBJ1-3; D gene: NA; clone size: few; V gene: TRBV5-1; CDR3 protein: CASSLDSGNTIYF; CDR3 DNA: TGCGCCAGCAGCTTGGACAGTGGAAACACCATATATTTT
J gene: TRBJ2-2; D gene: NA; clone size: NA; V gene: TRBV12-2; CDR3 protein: CASRITPSSGGLTFANTGELFF; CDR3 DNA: TGTGCAAGTCGCATAACCCCCTCTAGCGGGGGCCTGACGTTCGCGAACACCGGGGAGCTGTTTTTT
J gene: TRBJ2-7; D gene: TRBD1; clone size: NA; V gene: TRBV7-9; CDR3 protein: CASSISSGTGPYEQYF; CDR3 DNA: TGTGCCAGCAGCATCTCCTCCGGGACAGGGCCCTACGAGCAGTACTTC
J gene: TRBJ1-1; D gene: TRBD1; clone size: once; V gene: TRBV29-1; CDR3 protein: CSAGTGVTSNTEAFF; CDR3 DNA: TGCAGCGCCGGGACAGGGGTAACCTCGAATACTGAAGCTTTCTTT
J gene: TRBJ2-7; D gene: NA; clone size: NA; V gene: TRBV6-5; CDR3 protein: CASTPSGNQYF; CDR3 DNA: TGTGCCAGCACCCCGTCGGGGAACCAGTACTTC
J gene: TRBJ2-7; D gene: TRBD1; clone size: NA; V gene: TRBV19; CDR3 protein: CASSIDLWTGVYEQYF; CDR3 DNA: TGTGCCAGTAGTATAGATCTCTGGACAGGGGTATACGAGCAGTACTTC
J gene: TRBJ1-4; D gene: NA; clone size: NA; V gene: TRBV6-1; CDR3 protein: CASSEARGSRSLFF; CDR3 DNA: TGTGCCAGCAGTGAAGCGCGGGGTAGTCGGTCGCTGTTTTTT
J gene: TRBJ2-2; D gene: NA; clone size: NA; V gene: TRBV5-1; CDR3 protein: CASRGGIINTGELFF; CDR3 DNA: TGCGCCAGCAGGGGCGGGATCATCAACACCGGGGAGCTGTTTTTT
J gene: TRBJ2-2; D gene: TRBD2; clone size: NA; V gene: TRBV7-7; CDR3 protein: CASSLCLGTRVAGELFF; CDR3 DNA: TGTGCCAGCAGCTTATGCCTGGGGACTAGAGTCGCCGGGGAGCTGTTTTTT
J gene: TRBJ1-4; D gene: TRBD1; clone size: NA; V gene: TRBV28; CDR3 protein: CASFRGLANEKLFF; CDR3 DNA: TGTGCCAGCTTCAGGGGGTTGGCTAATGAAAAACTGTTTTTT
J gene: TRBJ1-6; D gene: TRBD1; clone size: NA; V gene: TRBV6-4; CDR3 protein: CASSVGTGINSPLHF; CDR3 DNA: TGTGCCAGCAGTGTCGGGACAGGGATTAATTCACCCCTCCACTTT
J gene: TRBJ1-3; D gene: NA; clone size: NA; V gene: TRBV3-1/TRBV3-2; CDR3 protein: CASSQARGGFANTIYF; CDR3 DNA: TGTGCCAGCAGCCAGGCCCGGGGTGGCTTCGCGAACACCATATATTTT
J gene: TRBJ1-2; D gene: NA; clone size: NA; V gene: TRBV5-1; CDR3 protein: CASSLTGSYGYTF; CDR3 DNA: TGCGCCAGCAGCTTGACAGGTAGTTATGGCTACACCTTC
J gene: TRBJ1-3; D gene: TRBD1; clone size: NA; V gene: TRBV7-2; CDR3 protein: CASSYTGDGNTIYF; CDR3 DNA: TGTGCCAGCAGCTATACAGGGGATGGAAACACCATATATTTT
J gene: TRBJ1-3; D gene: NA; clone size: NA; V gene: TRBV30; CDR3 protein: CAWIFLGWRPNTIYF; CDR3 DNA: TGTGCCTGGATATTCTTGGGGTGGAGGCCAAACACCATATATTTT
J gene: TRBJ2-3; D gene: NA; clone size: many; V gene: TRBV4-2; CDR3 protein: CASSHPQSDTQYF; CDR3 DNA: TGTGCCAGCAGCCACCCACAGTCAGATACGCAGTATTTT
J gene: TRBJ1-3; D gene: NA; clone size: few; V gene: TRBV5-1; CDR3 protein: CASIGGAPRGNTIYF; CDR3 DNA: TGCGCCAGCATAGGTGGGGCTCCCAGAGGAAACACCATATATTTT
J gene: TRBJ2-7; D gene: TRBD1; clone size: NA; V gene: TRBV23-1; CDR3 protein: CASSRLLGQGSYEQYF; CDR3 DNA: TGCGCCAGCAGTCGCCTCCTTGGACAGGGATCCTACGAGCAGTACTTC
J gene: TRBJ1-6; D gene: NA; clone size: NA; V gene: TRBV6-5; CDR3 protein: CASRGGGGWNSPLHF; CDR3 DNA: TGTGCCAGCAGGGGAGGTGGGGGATGGAATTCACCCCTCCACTTT
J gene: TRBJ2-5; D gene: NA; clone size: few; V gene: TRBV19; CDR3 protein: CASSYRWLSLETQYF; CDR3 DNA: TGTGCCAGTAGCTATCGGTGGTTATCTCTAGAGACCCAGTACTTC
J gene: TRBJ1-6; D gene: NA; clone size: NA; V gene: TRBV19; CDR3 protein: CASSISTGKQVHF; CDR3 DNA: TGTGCCAGTAGTATTTCAACCGGGAAACAAGTTCACTTT
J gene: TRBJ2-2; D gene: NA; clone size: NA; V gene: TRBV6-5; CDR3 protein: CASSGIGQDTGELFF; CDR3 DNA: TGTGCCAGCAGCGGTATTGGCCAGGACACCGGGGAGCTGTTTTTT
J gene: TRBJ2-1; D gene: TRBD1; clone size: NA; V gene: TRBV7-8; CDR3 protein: CASSLAARDRPDYNEQFF; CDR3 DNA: TGTGCCAGCAGCTTAGCGGCCCGGGACAGACCAGACTACAATGAGCAGTTCTTC
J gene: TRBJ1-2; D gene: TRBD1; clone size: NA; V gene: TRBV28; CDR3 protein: CASSVMTGGSKYGYTF; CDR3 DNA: TGTGCCAGCAGTGTAATGACAGGGGGCTCAAAGTATGGCTACACCTTC
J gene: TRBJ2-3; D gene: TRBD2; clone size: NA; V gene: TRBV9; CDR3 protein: CASGLAGEDTQYF; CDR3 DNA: TGTGCCAGCGGCCTAGCGGGGGAGGATACGCAGTATTTT
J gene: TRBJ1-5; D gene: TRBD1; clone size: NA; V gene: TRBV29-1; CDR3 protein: CSVRQGGDQPQHF; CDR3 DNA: TGCAGCGTTCGACAGGGTGGCGACCAGCCCCAGCATTTT
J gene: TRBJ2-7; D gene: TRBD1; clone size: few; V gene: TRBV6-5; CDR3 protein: CASSRGQEHGKQYF; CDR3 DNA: TGTGCCAGCAGCCGAGGACAGGAACACGGCAAGCAGTACTTC